Here is one T cell receptor beta chain with its context. The data are from a study of blood T cell repertoires in COVID-19. Original processing notes: Estimates of nucleated cell counts were drawn from the amplification of reference gene primers. Here immunoSEQ multiplex PCR was the method, and the copy in TCRdb shows in-frame clones only, minus some. V and J calls plus clone size are reproduced from that table; the DNA served to infer D and trimming. The sample holds 200,000 to 250,000 clones, nearly 90% seen once. Germline CDR1 reads GTSNPN; CDR2 reads SVGIG (reference sequence). Trimming pared 5 bases from V and 7 bases from J, leaving 9 bases between. The CDR3 is 10 amino acids.

Sequenced input: peripheral blood. The chain carries TRBV30 and TRBJ2-7; D is unresolved. The clonotype originates from a young woman who had recovered from COVID-19. CDR3 amino acids: CAWASQEQYF. The CDR3 region has the DNA TGTGCCTGGGCATCTCAGGAGCAGTACTTC. Drawing the rest from reference TRBV30 and TRBJ2-7, the complete variable domain is SQTIHQWPATLVQPVGSPLSLECTVEGTSNPNLYWYRQAAGRGLQLLFYSVGIGQISSEVPQNLSASRPQDRQFILSSKKLLLSDSGFYLCAWASQEQYFGPGTRLTVT.